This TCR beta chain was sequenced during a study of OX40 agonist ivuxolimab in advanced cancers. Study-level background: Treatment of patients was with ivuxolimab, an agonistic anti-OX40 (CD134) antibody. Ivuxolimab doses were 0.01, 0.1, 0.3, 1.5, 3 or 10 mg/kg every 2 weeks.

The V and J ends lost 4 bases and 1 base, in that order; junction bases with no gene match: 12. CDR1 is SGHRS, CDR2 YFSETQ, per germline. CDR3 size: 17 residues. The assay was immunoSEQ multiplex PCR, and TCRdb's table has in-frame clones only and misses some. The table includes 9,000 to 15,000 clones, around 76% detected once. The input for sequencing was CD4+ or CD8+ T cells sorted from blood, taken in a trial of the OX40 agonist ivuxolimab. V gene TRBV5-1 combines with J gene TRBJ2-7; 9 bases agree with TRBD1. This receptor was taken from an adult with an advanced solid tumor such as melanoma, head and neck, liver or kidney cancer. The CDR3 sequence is CASSPEGQGTRSYEQYF. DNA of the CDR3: TGCGCCAGCAGCCCTGAAGGACAGGGGACAAGATCCTACGAGCAGTACTTC.